These 23 T cell receptor beta chains came from one sample sequenced in a study of blood T cell repertoires in COVID-19. TCRdb's copy holds only in-frame clones and misses some; the assay was immunoSEQ multiplex PCR. The data contain fewer than 500,000 clones, 70% to 90% of them singletons. Sequences were obtained from PBMCs or T cells enriched from blood (not recorded which). The origin of the receptors is a woman aged 18-29 years with acute COVID-19.

The rearrangement links TRBV7-2 to TRBJ2-7; D is undetermined. This CDR3 comprises 13 residues. Germline CDR1 and CDR2: SGHTA and FQGNSA. The V and J ends lost 2 bases and 6 bases respectively, with 11 bases between them. DNA for the CDR3: TGTGCCAGCAGCTTATATAATACGGGCGAGCAGTACTTC. Amino acid sequence: CASSLYNTGEQYF.

This sequence joins TRBV5-5 and TRBJ1-5; 7 nucleotides match TRBD1. The ends lost 1 base at V and 6 bases at J; junction bases unmatched: 4. This CDR3 contains 14 residues. CDR1 and CDR2 from the germline V gene are SGHKS and YYEKEE (reference sequence). This CDR3 is CASSLWQGGQPQHF. In nucleotides, the CDR3 is TGTGCCAGCAGCTTGTGGCAGGGGGGTCAGCCCCAGCATTTT.

The rearrangement joins TRBV11-1 to TRBJ2-5, with a tentative D call TRBD2 (5 bases). Trimming shortened V by 2 bases and J by 4 bases, and 14 bases separated the two germline ends. CDR1 is SGHAT and CDR2 is FQDESV in the germline V gene (reference sequence). The CDR3 consists of 15 residues. This CDR3 is CASSLRLGGGETQYF. CDR3 DNA: TGTGCCAGCAGCTTAAGGCTAGGAGGTGGAGAGACCCAGTACTTC. Variable domain in full (rest from reference TRBV11-1 and TRBJ2-5): EAEVAQSPRYKITEKSQAVAFWCDPISGHATLYWYRQILGQGPELLVQFQDESVVDDSQLPKDRFSAERLKGVDSTLKIQPAELGDSAMYLCASSLRLGGGETQYFGPGTRLLVL.

This clone was detected once. The CDR3 sequence: CASRRDSYGYTF. The CDR3 DNA follows: TGTGCCAGCAGGCGGGACAGCTATGGCTACACCTTC. The chain uses TRBV12-3 or TRBV12-4 and TRBJ1-2, with 7 bases fitting TRBD1. The CDR3 sequence is 12 residues long. The V and J ends lost 6 bases and 4 bases, in that order; junction bases with no gene match: 2.

The CDR3 sequence is CASGQGGNQPQHF. The CDR3 nucleotides are TGTGCCAGTGGGCAGGGGGGCAATCAGCCCCAGCATTTT. V is TRBV27 and J is TRBJ1-5, with 7 bases lining up with TRBD1. The germline V gene has CDR1 MNHEY and CDR2 SMNVEV (reference sequence). V dropped 9 bases and J dropped 2; count of bases not matched to a gene: 4. The CDR3 totals 13 residues.

The rearrangement joins TRBV5-1 to TRBJ2-2; 8 bases line up with TRBD1. Germline assignment: CDR1 SGHRS and CDR2 YFSETQ. With 4 bases clipped from V and 1 base from J, the junction kept 3 bases outside the gene matches. The CDR3 length is 15 residues. The CDR3 DNA follows: TGCGCCAGCAGCCCGGGGACAGGGAACACCGGGGAGCTGTTTTTT. The encoded protein is CASSPGTGNTGELFF.

This sequence joins TRBV19 and TRBJ2-7; 8 bases match TRBD1. Germline CDR1 is LNHDA and CDR2 is SQIVND (reference sequence). V dropped 7 bases and J dropped 2; count of bases not matched to a gene: 19. This CDR3 is 18 amino acids long. The CDR3 bases are TGTGCCAGTACCGACCAGGCTATGGACAGGGATGAACCCTACGAGCAGTACTTC. It translates to CASTDQAMDRDEPYEQYF.

The V and J genes are TRBV28 and TRBJ1-5, with 9 bases matching TRBD1. V shed 7 bases, J shed 2 bases, and the junction held 12 bases outside the gene matches. The germline CDR1 and CDR2 sequences are MDHEN and SYDVKM. This CDR3 comprises 17 residues. The CDR3 is CASNDRGKWTGNQPQHF. As DNA, the CDR3 is TGTGCCAGCAACGACAGGGGGAAATGGACGGGCAATCAGCCCCAGCATTTT.

The chain is built from TRBV4-1 and TRBJ2-5; 10 bases align to TRBD1. Germline CDR1 reads MGHRA; CDR2 reads YSYEKL. The CDR3 has 16 amino acids. With V trimmed by 3 bases and J by 5 bases, 9 bases remained unmatched. This chain's CDR3 is CASSHTPGQGLETQYF. CDR3 DNA: TGCGCCAGCAGCCATACCCCGGGACAGGGGTTGGAGACCCAGTACTTC.

This clone has a handful of counts. Other DNA variants within this sample encode the same CDR3. This chain links TRBV28 with TRBJ1-5; D ambiguous. Germline values: CDR1 MDHEN, CDR2 SYDVKM. The CDR3 length is 12 residues. V lost 6 bases and J lost 1, with 4 bases in between. This chain's CDR3 is CASRQSNQPQHF. CDR3 sequence (DNA): TGTGCCAGCAGACAAAGCAATCAGCCCCAGCATTTT.

V is TRBV30 and J is TRBJ1-3, with D uncertain. V lost 0 bases to trimming and J lost 8 bases, with 5 bases between them. The CDR3 length is 11 residues. Germline V CDR1 and CDR2: GTSNPN, SVGIG (reference sequence). In DNA form, the CDR3 reads TGTGCCTGGAGTGTACCGGACACCATATATTTT. Its protein is CAWSVPDTIYF.

The chain combines TRBV3-1 (or the pseudogene TRBV3-2) with TRBJ2-1; 7 bases are shared with TRBD2. The CDR3 has 15 amino acids. V was pared by 5 bases and J by 7 bases, with 11 bases of the junction left unmatched. The germline V gene has CDR1 LGHDT and CDR2 YNNKEL (reference sequence). The CDR3 nucleotides are TGTGCCAGCAGCGCAGGCCCTAGCGGAGGGAATGAGCAGTTCTTC. Its translation: CASSAGPSGGNEQFF.

The V call is TRBV28, the J call TRBJ2-5; D might be TRBD1 (6 bases). The CDR3 contains 17 residues. Germline lookup yields CDR1 MDHEN and CDR2 SYDVKM. V lost 3 bases and J lost 0, with 17 bases in between. CDR3 coding DNA: TGTGCCAGCAGTTTCGGCCCGGACAGAATAAACCAAGAGACCCAGTACTTC. The encoded protein is CASSFGPDRINQETQYF.

V and J are TRBV7-9 and TRBJ1-2; D not resolved. This CDR3 region has 12 residues. Looked up from germline, CDR1 is SEHNR and CDR2 is FQNEAQ (reference sequence). With 7 bases removed from V and 3 bases from J, the gap between germline ends came to 9 bases. The CDR3 spells CASTYGDYGYTF. CDR3 in DNA: TGTGCCAGCACTTACGGGGACTATGGCTACACCTTC.

This clone was detected a few times. The V and J genes are TRBV19 and TRBJ2-1, with a weak D call TRBD1 (6 bases). The V end was cut by 2 bases, the J end by 9 bases, with 11 bases between. This CDR3 spans 13 amino acids. Germline-derived CDR1 and CDR2 are LNHDA and SQIVND (reference sequence). The CDR3 sequence: CASSILGGGEQFF. CDR3 bases: TGTGCCAGTAGTATACTTGGGGGCGGTGAGCAGTTCTTC.

This clone was counted only a few times. V is TRBV2 and J is TRBJ1-5; D gene ambiguous. Trimming stripped 6 bases from V and 0 bases from J, with 9 bases between. Germline CDR1 and CDR2: SNHLY and FYNNEI. CDR3 size: 14 residues. CDR3 DNA: TGTGCCAGCAGAGCGGACCCTAGCAATCAGCCCCAGCATTTT. Protein: CASRADPSNQPQHF.

The V gene is TRBV4-1, the J gene TRBJ2-2; D not resolved. Germline CDR1 MGHRA, CDR2 YSYEKL. The CDR3 totals 14 residues. V dropped 1 base and J dropped 6 bases, with 9 bases sitting between them. CDR3 amino acids: CASSQVSTSGELFF. In DNA form, the CDR3 reads TGCGCCAGCAGCCAAGTATCCACTTCCGGGGAGCTGTTTTTT.

This rearrangement joins TRBV6-5 to TRBJ1-6; D not certain. Germline values: CDR1 MNHEY, CDR2 SVGAGI. This CDR3 is 15 amino acids long. The germline V and J ends were trimmed by 2 bases and 8 bases, with 13 bases remaining between them. CDR3 loop: CASSYAHWADSPLHF. Here the CDR3 DNA reads TGTGCCAGCAGTTACGCACACTGGGCTGATTCACCCCTCCACTTT.

The chain couples TRBV18 to TRBJ2-1; TRBD2 is a possible D gene (5 bases). This CDR3 spans 15 amino acids. Germline lookup yields CDR1 KGHSH and CDR2 LQKENI. The V end was cut by 3 bases, the J end by 0 bases, with 9 bases between. CDR3 region: CASSPREFSYNEQFF. In DNA, the CDR3 is TGTGCCAGCTCACCGAGGGAATTCTCCTACAATGAGCAGTTCTTC.

The J gene is TRBJ1-2, the V gene TRBV5-4; 8 positions agree with TRBD1. Germline CDR1 is SGHNT and CDR2 is YYREEE (reference sequence). This CDR3 spans 12 amino acids. The V and J ends lost 2 bases and 9 bases, in that order; junction bases with no gene match: 3. CDR3 sequence: CASSFGQGRYTF. Written as DNA, the CDR3 is TGTGCCAGCAGCTTCGGACAGGGCCGCTACACCTTC.

The chain couples TRBV30 to TRBJ2-7, with 9 bases lining up with TRBD2. CDR1 and CDR2 (germline): GTSNPN, SVGIG (reference sequence). V lost 2 bases, J lost 8 bases, and 10 bases stayed unmatched. The CDR3 length is 14 residues. CDR3 bases: TGTGCCTGGAGTTCCGGGACTAGCAGGCAGCAGCAGTACTTC. It specifies CAWSSGTSRQQQYF.

The CDR3 nucleotides read TGTGCCAGCAGCTTAGCCCAGGGGCTTTATAACTATGGCTACACCTTC. Translating it yields CASSLAQGLYNYGYTF. The chain joins TRBV13 to TRBJ1-2; tentatively, D is TRBD1 (6 bases). The CDR3 runs 16 residues. The V end lost 1 base, the J end lost 1 base, and 13 bases lay between the germline ends. Germline V lookup: CDR1 PRHDT, CDR2 FYEKMQ (reference sequence).

The genes are TRBV10-3 and TRBJ1-3, with D perhaps TRBD1 (5 bases). Germline V gene lookup returns CDR1 ENHRY and CDR2 SYGVKD. V lost 2 bases, J lost 2 bases, and 10 bases lay in between. The CDR3 extends over 15 amino acids. As DNA, the CDR3 is TGTGCCATCAGTGAGCTTCGGGGGGCTGGAAACACCATATATTTT. This sequence encodes CAISELRGAGNTIYF.